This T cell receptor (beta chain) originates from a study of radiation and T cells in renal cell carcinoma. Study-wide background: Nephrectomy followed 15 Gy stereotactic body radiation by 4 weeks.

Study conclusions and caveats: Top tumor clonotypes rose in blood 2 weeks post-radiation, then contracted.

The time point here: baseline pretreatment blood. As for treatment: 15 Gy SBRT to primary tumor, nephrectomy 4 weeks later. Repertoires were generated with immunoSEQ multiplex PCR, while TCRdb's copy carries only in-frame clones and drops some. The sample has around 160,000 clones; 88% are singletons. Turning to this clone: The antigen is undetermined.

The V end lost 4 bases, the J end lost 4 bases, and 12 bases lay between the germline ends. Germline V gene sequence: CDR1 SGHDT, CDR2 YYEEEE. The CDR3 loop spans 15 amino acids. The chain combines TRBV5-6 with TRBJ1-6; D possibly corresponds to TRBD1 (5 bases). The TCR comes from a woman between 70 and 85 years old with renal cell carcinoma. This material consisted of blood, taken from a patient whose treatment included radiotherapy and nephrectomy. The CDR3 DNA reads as TGTGCCAGCAGCAGGCACGGGGGGTATAATTCACCCCTCCACTTT. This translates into CASSRHGGYNSPLHF.